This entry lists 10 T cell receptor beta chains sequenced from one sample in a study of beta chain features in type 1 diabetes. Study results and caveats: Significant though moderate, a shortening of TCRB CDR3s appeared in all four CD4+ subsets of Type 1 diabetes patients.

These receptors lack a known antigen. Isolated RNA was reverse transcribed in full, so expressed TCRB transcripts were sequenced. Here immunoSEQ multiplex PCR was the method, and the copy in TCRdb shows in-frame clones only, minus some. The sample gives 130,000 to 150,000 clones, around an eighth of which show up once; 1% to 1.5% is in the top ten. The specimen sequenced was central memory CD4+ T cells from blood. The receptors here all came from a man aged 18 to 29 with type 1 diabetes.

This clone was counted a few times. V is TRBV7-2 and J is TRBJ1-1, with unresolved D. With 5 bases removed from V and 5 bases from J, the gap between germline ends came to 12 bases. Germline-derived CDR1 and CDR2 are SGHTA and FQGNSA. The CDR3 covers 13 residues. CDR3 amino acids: CASSNDLGTEAFF. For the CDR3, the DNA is TGTGCCAGCAGCAATGACTTGGGGACTGAAGCTTTCTTT.

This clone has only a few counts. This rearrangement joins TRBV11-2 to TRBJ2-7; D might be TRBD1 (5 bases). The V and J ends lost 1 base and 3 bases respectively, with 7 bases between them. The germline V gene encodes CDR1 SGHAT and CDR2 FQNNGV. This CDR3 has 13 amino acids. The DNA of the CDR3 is TGTGCCAGCAGCTTAGGACAGTTCTACGAGCAGTACTTC. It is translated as CASSLGQFYEQYF.

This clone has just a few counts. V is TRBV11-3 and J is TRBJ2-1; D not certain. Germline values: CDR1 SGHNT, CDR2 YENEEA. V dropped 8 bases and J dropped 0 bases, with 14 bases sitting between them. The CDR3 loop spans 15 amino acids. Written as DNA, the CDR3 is TGTGCCAGCTGCCCCTGGCCTAGCTCCTACAATGAGCAGTTCTTC. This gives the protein CASCPWPSSYNEQFF.

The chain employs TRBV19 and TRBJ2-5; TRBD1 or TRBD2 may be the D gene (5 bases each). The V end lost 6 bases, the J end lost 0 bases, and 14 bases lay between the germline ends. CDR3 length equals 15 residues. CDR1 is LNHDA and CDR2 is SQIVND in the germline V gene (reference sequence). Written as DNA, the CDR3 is TGTGCCAGTAGACCCGGGACGGGAAACCAAGAGACCCAGTACTTC. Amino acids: CASRPGTGNQETQYF.

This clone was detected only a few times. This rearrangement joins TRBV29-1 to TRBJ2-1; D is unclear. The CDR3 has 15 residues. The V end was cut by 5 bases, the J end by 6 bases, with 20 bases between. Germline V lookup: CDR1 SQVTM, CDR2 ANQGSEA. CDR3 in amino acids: CSVSPQSWDLNEQFF. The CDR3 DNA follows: TGCAGCGTTTCGCCTCAGAGTTGGGATCTCAATGAGCAGTTCTTC.

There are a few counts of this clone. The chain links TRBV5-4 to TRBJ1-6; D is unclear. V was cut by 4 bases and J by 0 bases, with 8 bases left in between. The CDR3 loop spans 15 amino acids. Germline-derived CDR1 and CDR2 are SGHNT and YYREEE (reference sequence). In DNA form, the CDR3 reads TGTGCCAGCAGCCCAGCGAGCTCCTATAATTCACCCCTCCACTTT. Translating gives CASSPASSYNSPLHF.

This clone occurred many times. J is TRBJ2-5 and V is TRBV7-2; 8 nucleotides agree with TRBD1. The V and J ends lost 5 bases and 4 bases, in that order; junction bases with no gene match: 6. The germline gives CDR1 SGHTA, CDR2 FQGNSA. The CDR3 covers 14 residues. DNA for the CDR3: TGTGCCAGCAGCCCGGGGACAGGAGCAGAGACCCAGTACTTC. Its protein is CASSPGTGAETQYF. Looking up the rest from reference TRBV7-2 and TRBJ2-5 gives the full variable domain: GAGVSQSPSNKVTEKGKDVELRCDPISGHTALYWYRQSLGQGLEFLIYFQGNSAPDKSGLPSDRFSAERTGGSVSTLTIQRTQQEDSAVYLCASSPGTGAETQYFGPGTRLLVL.

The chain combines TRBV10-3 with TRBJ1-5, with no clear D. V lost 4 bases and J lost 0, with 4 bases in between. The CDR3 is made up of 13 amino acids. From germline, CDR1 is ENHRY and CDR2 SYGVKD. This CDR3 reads CAISGDSNQPQHF. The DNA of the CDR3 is TGTGCCATCAGTGGGGATAGCAATCAGCCCCAGCATTTT.

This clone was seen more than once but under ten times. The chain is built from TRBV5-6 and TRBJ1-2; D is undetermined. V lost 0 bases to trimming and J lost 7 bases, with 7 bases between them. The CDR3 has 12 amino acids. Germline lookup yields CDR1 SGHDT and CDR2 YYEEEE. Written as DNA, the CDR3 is TGTGCCAGCAGCTTGGATGTGGGTGGCTACACCTTC. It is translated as CASSLDVGGYTF.

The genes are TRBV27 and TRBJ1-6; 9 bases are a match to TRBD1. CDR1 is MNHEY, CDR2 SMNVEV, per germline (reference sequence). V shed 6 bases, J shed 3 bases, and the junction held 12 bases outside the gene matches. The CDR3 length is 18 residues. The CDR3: CASRTNSGTGIYNSPLHF. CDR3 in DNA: TGTGCCAGCAGGACCAACTCCGGGACAGGGATCTATAATTCACCCCTCCACTTT.